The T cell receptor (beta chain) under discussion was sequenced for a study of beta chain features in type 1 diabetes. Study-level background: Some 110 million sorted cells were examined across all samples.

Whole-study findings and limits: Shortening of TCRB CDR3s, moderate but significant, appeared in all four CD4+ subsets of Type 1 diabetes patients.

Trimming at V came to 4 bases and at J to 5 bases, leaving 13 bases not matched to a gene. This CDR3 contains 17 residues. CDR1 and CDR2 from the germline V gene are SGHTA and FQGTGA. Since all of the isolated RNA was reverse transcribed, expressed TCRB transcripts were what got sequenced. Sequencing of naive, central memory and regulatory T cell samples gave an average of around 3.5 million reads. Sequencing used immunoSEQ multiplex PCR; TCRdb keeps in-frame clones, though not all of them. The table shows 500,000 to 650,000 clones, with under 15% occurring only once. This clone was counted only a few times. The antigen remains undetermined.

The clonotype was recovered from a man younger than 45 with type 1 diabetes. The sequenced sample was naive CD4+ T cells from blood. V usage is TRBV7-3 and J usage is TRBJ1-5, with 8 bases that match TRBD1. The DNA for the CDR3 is TGTGCCAGCAGCTCCATAATGCCTCAGGGGGCGCATCAGCCCCAGCATTTT. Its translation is CASSSIMPQGAHQPQHF.